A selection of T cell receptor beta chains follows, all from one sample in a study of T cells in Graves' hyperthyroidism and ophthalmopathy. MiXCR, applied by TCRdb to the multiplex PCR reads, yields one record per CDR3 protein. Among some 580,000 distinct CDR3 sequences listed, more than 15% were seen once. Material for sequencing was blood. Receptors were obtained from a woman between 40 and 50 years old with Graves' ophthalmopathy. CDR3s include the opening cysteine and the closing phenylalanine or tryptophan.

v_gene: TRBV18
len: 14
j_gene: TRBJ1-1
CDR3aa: CASSQQAMNTEAFF

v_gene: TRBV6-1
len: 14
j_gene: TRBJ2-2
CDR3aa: CGSGLAAFTGELFF

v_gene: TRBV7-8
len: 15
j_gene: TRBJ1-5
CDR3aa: CASSLVPQGSQPQHF

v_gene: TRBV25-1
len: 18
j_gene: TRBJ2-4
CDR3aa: CASSEYYGAGEGGHIQYF

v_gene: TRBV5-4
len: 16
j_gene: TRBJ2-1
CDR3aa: CASSRDRGQSYNEQFF

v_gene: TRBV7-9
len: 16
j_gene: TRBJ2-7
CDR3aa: CASSLGGLAEPYEQYF

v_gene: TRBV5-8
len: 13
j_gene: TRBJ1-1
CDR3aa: CASRPRRFTEAFF

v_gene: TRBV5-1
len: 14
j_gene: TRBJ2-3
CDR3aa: CASRSGPSTDTQYF

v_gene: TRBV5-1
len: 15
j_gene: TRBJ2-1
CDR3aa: CASSRGGGLYNEQFF

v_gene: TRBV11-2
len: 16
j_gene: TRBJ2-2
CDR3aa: CASSTGLAGGIGELFF

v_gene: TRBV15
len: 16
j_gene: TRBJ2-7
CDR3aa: CATSREVAGNHYEQYF

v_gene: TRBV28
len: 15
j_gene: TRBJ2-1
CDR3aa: CASSSSFSLLRGQFF

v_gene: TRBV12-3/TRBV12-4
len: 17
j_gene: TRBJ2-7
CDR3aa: CASSFPRGRRMTYEQYF

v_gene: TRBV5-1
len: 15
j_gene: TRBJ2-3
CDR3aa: CASSPGLASTDTQYF

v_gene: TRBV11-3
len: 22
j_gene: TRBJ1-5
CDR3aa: CASSLVASRAGLRGVLNQPQHF

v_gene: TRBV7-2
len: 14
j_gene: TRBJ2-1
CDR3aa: CASSGQSSYNEQFF

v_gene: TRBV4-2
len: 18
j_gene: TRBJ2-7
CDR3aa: CASSQLGLAGINSYEQYF

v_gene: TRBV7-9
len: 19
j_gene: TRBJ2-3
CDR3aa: CASSLARYRGPRSTDTQYF

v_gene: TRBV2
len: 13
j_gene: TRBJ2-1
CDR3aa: CASSGILIGQQFF

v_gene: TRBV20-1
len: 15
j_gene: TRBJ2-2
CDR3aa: CSARTGEASTGELFF

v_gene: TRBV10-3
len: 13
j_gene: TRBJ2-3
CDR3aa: CATGPGSTDTQYF

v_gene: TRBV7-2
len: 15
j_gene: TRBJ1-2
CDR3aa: CASSRTGGGGYGYTF

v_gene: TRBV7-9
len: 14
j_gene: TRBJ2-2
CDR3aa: CASSPGHATGELFF

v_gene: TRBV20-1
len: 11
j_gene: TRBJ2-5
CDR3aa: CSARSQETQYF

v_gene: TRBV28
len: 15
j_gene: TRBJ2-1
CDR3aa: CASRGGTISYNEQFF

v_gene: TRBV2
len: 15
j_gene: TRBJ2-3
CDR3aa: CASRATLINTDTQYF

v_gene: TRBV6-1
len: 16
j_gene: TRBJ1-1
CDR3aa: CASSPGGGARHTEAFF

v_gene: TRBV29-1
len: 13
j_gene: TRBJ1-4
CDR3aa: CSVTGQANEKLFF

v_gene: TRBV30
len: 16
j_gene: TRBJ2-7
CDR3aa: CAWTPPWTESSYEQYF

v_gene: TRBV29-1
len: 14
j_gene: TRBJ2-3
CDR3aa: CSVGASGSTDTQYF

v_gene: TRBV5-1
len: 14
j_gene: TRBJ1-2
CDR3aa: CASAPGGPNYGYTF

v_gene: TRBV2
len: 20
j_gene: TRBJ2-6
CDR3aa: CASSGRTGGSISSGANVLTF

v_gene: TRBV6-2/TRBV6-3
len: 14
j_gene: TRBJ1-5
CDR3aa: CASTNRGTDQPQHF